This T cell receptor beta chain came from a study of blood T cells in healthy people across ages. Broader study findings: There were more naive CD4+ cells and higher diversity in long-lived donors than in aged donors.

Samples each yielded at least 5 micrograms of total RNA. Combining a sample-barcoded 5' primer with a J-beta primer mix, a second PCR ran for roughly 7 to 12 cycles. TCRdb reanalysed the 5' RACE reads using MiXCR and keeps one entry per CDR3 protein. The profile shows about 1.6 million distinct CDR3 sequences, about 35% of them singletons. Germline values: CDR1 DFQATT, CDR2 SNEGSKA (reference sequence). Trimming took 3 bases from V and 1 from J, leaving 13 bases between them. CDR3 length: 14 residues. This clonotype showed up just a few times. Antigen unknown. Sequencing used blood. This clonotype originated in a woman in her 30s in good health. The V and J genes are TRBV20-1 and TRBJ2-7; D is uncertain. CDR3 residues: CSASRLYLSYEQYF. CDR3 coding DNA: TGCAGTGCTAGCCGTCTCTACCTGTCCTACGAGCAGTACTTC.